This T cell receptor beta chain was identified in a study of T-cell memory formation after mild COVID-19. Sample barcodes and UMIs were carried by the TCR alpha and TCR beta cDNA libraries that 5'RACE generated with constant-segment primers. TCRdb reprocessed the 5' RACE reads with MiXCR, giving one entry per CDR3 protein. The data show some 100,000 distinct CDR3 sequences, with approximately 12% seen just once and about two fifths held by the top ten. For this clonotype: The antigen is not known.

The CDR3 is 17 residues long. Deletions cut 1 base from V and 1 base from J, with 15 bases between. Per the germline V gene, CDR1 is SEHNR and CDR2 is FQNEAQ (reference sequence). Study outcomes and limitations: Pre-infection memory harbored some responding clones, suggesting cross-reactive memory joined. Among contracting clones, CD4+ were mainly CM/EM and CD8+ enriched in EMRA. Clones contracting across day 15 to 85 had a balanced CD4/CD8 profile; later expanding clones leaned CD4+.

The rearrangement joins TRBV7-9 to TRBJ2-3; D is tentatively TRBD1 or TRBD2 (5 bases each). The sequence was obtained from a man in his late teens or twenties who had mild COVID-19 (a few samples of this study predate the infection). Cell type and time point are not known. The specimen was PBMCs or a T cell subset sorted from them (not recorded which). CDR3 sequence: CASSLELRGPGTDTQYF. DNA for the CDR3: TGTGCCAGCAGCTTAGAGCTCCGGGGACCAGGCACAGATACGCAGTATTTT.